This TCR beta chain was identified during a study of T-cell reconstitution after alpha-beta-depleted transplantation in children. This clonotype came up many times. Unique molecular identifiers featured in how the TCRbeta library was prepared. TCRdb re-called the PCR reads through MiXCR, storing one row per CDR3 protein. This sample has around 370,000 distinct CDR3 sequences, with 9% to 12% found just once. V was clipped by 6 bases and J by 14 bases; unmatched bases: 9. The CDR3 has 12 amino acids. This sequence was found in a human donor who donated a stem cell graft to a child with acute lymphoblastic leukemia. The source was PBMCs from the stem cell graft donor, collected from the stem cell graft. The chain employs TRBV12-3 or TRBV12-4 and TRBJ2-1; 8 bases fit TRBD1. CDR3 nucleotides: TGTGCCAGCAGGATAATTCCGGGACAGGAGTTCTTC. Protein product: CASRIIPGQEFF.